These 32 T cell receptor beta chains originate from one sample sequenced in a study of T cell responses to AZD1222 COVID-19 vaccine. TCRdb's copy holds only in-frame clones and misses some; the assay was immunoSEQ multiplex PCR. The data contain roughly 160,000 clones, about 83% of them seen just once; the ten biggest clones take up roughly 0.98%. Sequencing used peripheral blood, obtained 28 days after the second AZD1222 dose. The receptors originated from an adult who received the AZD1222 COVID-19 vaccine.

V usage is TRBV3-1 (or the pseudogene TRBV3-2) and J usage is TRBJ1-2; a possible D gene is TRBD1 (5 bases). The germline CDR1 and CDR2 sequences are LGHDT and YNNKEL (reference sequence). Trimming removed 3 bases from V and 2 bases from J, with 13 bases in between. There are 15 residues in the CDR3. CDR3 bases: TGTGCCAGCAGCCATGACCTGACAGTGAACTATGGCTACACCTTC. Protein sequence: CASSHDLTVNYGYTF.

This clone occurred a few times. The chain is built from TRBV3-1 (or the pseudogene TRBV3-2) and TRBJ2-3, with 13 nucleotides matching TRBD2. J gave up 5 bases and V 8 bases, and 1 base lay outside the gene matches. The CDR3 has 13 residues. From germline, CDR1 is LGHDT and CDR2 YNNKEL (reference sequence). CDR3 DNA: TGTGCCAGCCGGACTAGCGGGAGAGATACGCAGTATTTT. It yields the protein CASRTSGRDTQYF.

The table lists this clone with a few counts. Other DNA sequences in this sample translate to the same CDR3. The chain joins TRBV5-1 to TRBJ2-5; TRBD1 matches 10 bases. The CDR3 sequence is 15 residues long. V was clipped by 4 bases and J by 2 bases; unmatched bases: 5. Germline V gene lookup returns CDR1 SGHRS and CDR2 YFSETQ. CDR3: CASSGLGQGQETQYF. CDR3 coding DNA: TGCGCCAGCAGCGGGTTGGGACAGGGGCAAGAGACCCAGTACTTC.

J is TRBJ2-7 and V is TRBV19; 8 nucleotides line up with TRBD1. Germline CDR1 and CDR2: LNHDA and SQIVND (reference sequence). Trimming cost V 6 bases and J 6 bases; bases outside gene matches: 7. The CDR3 extends over 13 amino acids. CDR3 in amino acids: CASSQGQGSEQYF. The CDR3 DNA follows: TGTGCCAGTAGCCAAGGACAGGGCTCCGAGCAGTACTTC.

In this sample, this clone turned up once. The chain has TRBV7-9 and TRBJ1-1, with D possibly matching TRBD1 (5 bases). V dropped 5 bases and J dropped 0 bases, with 10 bases sitting between them. The CDR3 covers 14 residues. Per the germline V gene, CDR1 is SEHNR and CDR2 is FQNEAQ (reference sequence). As DNA, the CDR3 is TGTGCCAGCAGCCGAGTGGGGGTGAACACTGAAGCTTTCTTT. This gives the protein CASSRVGVNTEAFF.

The chain has TRBV7-9 and TRBJ1-1; a weak D match, TRBD1 (5 bases). The CDR3 runs to 13 residues. V was trimmed by 5 bases and J by 8 bases, leaving 15 bases between them. Germline-derived CDR1 and CDR2 are SEHNR and FQNEAQ (reference sequence). The CDR3 reads CASSATGGGEAFF. The CDR3 nucleotides read TGTGCCAGCAGCGCCACGGGCGGGGGAGAAGCTTTCTTT.

This clone was picked up one time. The chain uses TRBV12-5 and TRBJ1-1, with D perhaps matching TRBD1 (5 bases). The CDR3 is 13 residues long. Trimming cost V 4 bases and J 1 base, with 7 bases left between them. The germline V gene has CDR1 LGHNT and CDR2 FRNRAP. The CDR3 spells CASGWQGNTEAFF. Written as DNA, the CDR3 is TGTGCTAGTGGTTGGCAGGGGAACACTGAAGCTTTCTTT.

V and J are TRBV5-4 and TRBJ1-6, with a weak D call TRBD1 (5 bases). This CDR3 spans 15 amino acids. The V gene's germline CDR1 is SGHNT and CDR2 YYREEE (reference sequence). The ends were cut back, 0 bases at V and 7 bases at J, with 11 bases in the middle. The CDR3 region has the DNA TGTGCCAGCAGCTTGGCCGGGGCGGTGAATTCACCCCTCCACTTT. Its protein product is CASSLAGAVNSPLHF. The variable domain in full, completed from reference TRBV5-4 and TRBJ1-6, reads ETGVTQSPTHLIKTRGQQVTLRCSSQSGHNTVSWYQQALGQGPQFIFQYYREEENGRGNFPPRFSGLQFPNYSSELNVNALELDDSALYLCASSLAGAVNSPLHFGNGTRLTVT.

The V and J genes are TRBV19 and TRBJ2-2, with 7 positions matching TRBD1. CDR1 is LNHDA, CDR2 SQIVND, per germline (reference sequence). V was pared by 6 bases and J by 9 bases, with 10 bases of the junction left unmatched. CDR3 length: 14 residues. The CDR3 sequence is CASRPQGKERELFF. CDR3 DNA: TGTGCCAGTAGACCACAGGGGAAAGAGAGGGAGCTGTTTTTT.

V gene TRBV18 combines with J gene TRBJ2-7; 13 bases agree with TRBD2. The CDR3 runs 15 residues. The trim removed 4 bases at V and 3 bases at J, leaving 3 bases unmatched. Germline V gene sequence: CDR1 KGHSH, CDR2 LQKENI. The CDR3 protein is CASSHGLAGDYEQYF. CDR3 sequence (DNA): TGTGCCAGCTCACACGGACTAGCGGGGGACTACGAGCAGTACTTC.

The V and J genes are TRBV4-1 and TRBJ2-3; 12 bases line up with TRBD2. The CDR3 has 15 amino acids. The junction had 10 bases not matched to a gene; V was cut back by 8 bases and J by 7 bases. Germline values: CDR1 MGHRA, CDR2 YSYEKL. The CDR3 region is CASANQLAGGNTQYF. CDR3 bases: TGCGCCAGCGCCAACCAGCTAGCGGGGGGGAATACGCAGTATTTT.

The J gene is TRBJ1-5, the V gene TRBV25-1; D uncertain. In germline, CDR1 is MGHDK, CDR2 SYGVNS. The CDR3 covers 12 residues. The germline V and J ends were trimmed by 4 bases and 9 bases, with 10 bases remaining between them. CDR3 sequence: CASSGPCRPQHF. The CDR3, as DNA: TGTGCCAGCAGTGGGCCCTGCCGGCCCCAGCATTTT.

The chain couples TRBV2 to TRBJ2-2, with no clear D. V was shortened by 2 bases and J by 7 bases, with 11 bases between the two germline ends. The germline V gene has CDR1 SNHLY and CDR2 FYNNEI. The CDR3 has 14 residues. CDR3 amino acids: CASSEFSVGGELFF. As DNA, the CDR3 is TGTGCCAGCAGTGAATTCTCAGTAGGCGGGGAGCTGTTTTTT.

The chain couples TRBV7-9 to TRBJ2-7; tentatively, D is TRBD2 (5 bases). The V and J ends lost 5 bases and 4 bases respectively, with 9 bases between them. Germline lookup yields CDR1 SEHNR and CDR2 FQNEAQ (reference sequence). The CDR3 covers 12 residues. As DNA, the CDR3 is TGTGCCAGCAGCGCGGGCCTGTACGAGCAGTACTTC. It specifies CASSAGLYEQYF.

The CDR3 here is CASSPLLGGGIYEQYF. The CDR3 region has the DNA TGCGCCAGCAGCCCGCTTTTAGGCGGGGGGATATACGAGCAGTACTTC. This chain joins TRBV4-1 and TRBJ2-7, with 8 nucleotides matching TRBD2. Germline CDR1 and CDR2: MGHRA and YSYEKL. After removal of 4 bases from V and 4 bases from J, the junction contained 12 bases not matched to a gene. The CDR3 covers 16 residues.

The V call is TRBV10-2, the J call TRBJ1-2, with D perhaps TRBD1 (5 bases). Germline CDR1 reads WSHSY; CDR2 reads SAAADI. The V and J ends lost 2 bases and 5 bases respectively, with 15 bases between them. This CDR3 is 15 amino acids long. CDR3 sequence (DNA): TGCGCCAGCAGTGAGCAGGGAATATGGGGGTATGGCTACACCTTC. Translating gives CASSEQGIWGYGYTF.

The gene calls are TRBV10-3 and TRBJ2-3; D is perhaps TRBD1 (5 bases). CDR3 length equals 12 residues. Trimming removed 7 bases at V and 4 bases at J, with 9 bases between. CDR1 and CDR2 (germline): ENHRY, SYGVKD. CDR3 protein: CAINQGADTQYF. In DNA form, the CDR3 reads TGTGCCATCAACCAGGGTGCAGATACGCAGTATTTT.

The chain combines TRBV12-3 or TRBV12-4 with TRBJ2-7; D gene unclear. This CDR3 has 13 residues. Trimming cost V 1 base and J 5 bases, with 9 bases left between them. CDR3: CASSLGARNEQYF. The DNA of the CDR3 is TGTGCCAGCAGTTTAGGGGCTAGGAACGAGCAGTACTTC.

This chain uses TRBV6-1 with TRBJ2-5; D ambiguous. V was cut by 3 bases and J by 5 bases, with 10 bases left in between. The germline gives CDR1 MNHNS, CDR2 SASEGT. The CDR3 has 13 residues. This chain's CDR3 is CASSEVDLETQYF. DNA for the CDR3: TGTGCCAGCAGTGAGGTGGATCTGGAGACCCAGTACTTC.

The chain combines TRBV2 with TRBJ2-1; 12 bases align to TRBD2. The V and J ends lost 2 bases and 6 bases, in that order; junction bases with no gene match: 5. The CDR3 runs 16 residues. Germline lookup yields CDR1 SNHLY and CDR2 FYNNEI. CDR3 amino acids: CASSEQLAGGANEQFF. CDR3 DNA: TGTGCCAGCAGTGAACAACTAGCGGGGGGTGCCAATGAGCAGTTCTTC.

This chain joins TRBV7-2 and TRBJ2-3, with 7 bases matching TRBD2. The CDR3 consists of 15 residues. After removal of 3 bases from V and 1 base from J, the junction contained 4 bases not matched to a gene. Germline values: CDR1 SGHTA, CDR2 FQGNSA. The CDR3 DNA reads TGTGCCAGCAGCTTGCGGGGGAGTCGCACAGATACGCAGTATTTT. Protein sequence: CASSLRGSRTDTQYF.

The genes are TRBV11-2 and TRBJ1-5; 8 bases agree with TRBD1. The germline V gene has CDR1 SGHAT and CDR2 FQNNGV. V was pared by 1 base and J by 6 bases, with 5 bases of the junction left unmatched. This CDR3 is built from 15 residues. The DNA for the CDR3 is TGTGCCAGCAGCTTAGCCGGGACAGGTGCTCAGCCCCAGCATTTT. Translating gives CASSLAGTGAQPQHF.

DNA for the CDR3: TGCGCCAGCAGCCAAGATCCCCCTTCCTTTTCTGAAGCTTTCTTT. Encoded protein: CASSQDPPSFSEAFF. The V and J genes are TRBV4-3 and TRBJ1-1; no clear D. V lost 0 bases to trimming and J lost 6 bases, with 14 bases between them. The CDR3 runs to 15 residues. Germline values: CDR1 LGHNA, CDR2 YSLEER.

This clone was seen more than once but under ten times. The CDR3 nucleotides read TGCAGCTCCAGTGGCAGCTTCAATGAGCAGTTCTTC. It encodes CSSSGSFNEQFF. V gene TRBV29-1 combines with J gene TRBJ2-1; D gene uncertain. The CDR3 consists of 12 residues. Trimming took off 8 bases at V and 6 bases at J, with 14 bases between the two ends. The germline V gene has CDR1 SQVTM and CDR2 ANQGSEA.

The chain employs TRBV12-5 and TRBJ2-4; D is tentatively TRBD1 or TRBD2 (5 bases each). CDR1 and CDR2 (germline): LGHNT, FRNRAP. With 7 bases removed from V and 6 bases from J, the gap between germline ends came to 10 bases. The length of the CDR3 is 12 residues. CDR3 loop: CASAFGTNIQYF. DNA for the CDR3: TGTGCTAGTGCTTTCGGGACAAACATTCAGTACTTC.

The sample holds a few counts of this clone. The genes are TRBV4-3 and TRBJ2-5; 9 positions match TRBD2. CDR3 length: 17 residues. The trim removed 1 base at V and 5 bases at J, leaving 11 bases unmatched. Germline values: CDR1 LGHNA, CDR2 YSLEER. CDR3 in DNA: TGCGCCAGCAGCCAAGGGGAGAGTAGCGGGGGAGTGGAGACCCAGTACTTC. Translation gives CASSQGESSGGVETQYF.

CDR3 bases: TGTGCCAGCAGCTCTCCAGGACAGTCACACTATGGCTACACCTTC. This codes for CASSSPGQSHYGYTF. This chain uses TRBV5-4 with TRBJ1-2; a possible D gene is TRBD1 (6 bases). V was clipped by 3 bases and J by 3 bases, with 15 bases between them. This CDR3 is 15 amino acids long. The germline CDR1 and CDR2 sequences are SGHNT and YYREEE (reference sequence).

The J gene is TRBJ2-5, the V gene TRBV18; D possibly corresponds to TRBD2 (5 bases). Germline V gene sequence: CDR1 KGHSH, CDR2 LQKENI. This CDR3 region has 15 residues. V shed 1 base and J shed 8 bases, with 17 bases lying between them. The CDR3 reads CASSPLGRDKGTQYF. CDR3 DNA: TGTGCCAGCTCACCACTTGGACGGGATAAGGGAACCCAGTACTTC.

The chain carries TRBV7-6 and TRBJ2-7; TRBD1 matches at 9 bases. CDR1 SGHVS and CDR2 FNYEAQ come from the germline V gene. The CDR3 covers 16 residues. The ends lost 0 bases at V and 7 bases at J; junction bases unmatched: 10. The CDR3 bases are TGTGCCAGCAGCTTAGCGTACCGGACAGGGGTTGGAGAGCAGTACTTC. Amino acid sequence: CASSLAYRTGVGEQYF.

This chain joins TRBV27 and TRBJ1-3; D remains unclear. The V gene's germline CDR1 is MNHEY and CDR2 SMNVEV (reference sequence). Trimming removed 8 bases at V and 4 bases at J, with 6 bases between. There are 11 residues in the CDR3. The CDR3, as DNA: TGTGCCAGCTCTGGCGGAAACACCATATATTTT. It yields the protein CASSGGNTIYF.

This clone came up once. In DNA, the CDR3 is TGTGCCACCAGCGGCAGGGGGACCTCCTACGAGCAGTACTTC. It is translated as CATSGRGTSYEQYF. The rearrangement joins TRBV24-1 to TRBJ2-7, with TRBD1 matching 7 bases. Losses at the gene ends were 7 bases for V and 0 bases for J; bases not matched to a gene: 5. The CDR3 extends over 14 amino acids. The germline CDR1 and CDR2 sequences are KGHDR and SFDVKD.

The chain uses TRBV3-1 (or the pseudogene TRBV3-2) and TRBJ1-5, with 8 bases aligning to TRBD1. Germline assignment: CDR1 LGHDT and CDR2 YNNKEL (reference sequence). Germline trimming cut 4 bases from V and 6 bases from J; bases unmatched to any gene: 20. This CDR3 is built from 19 residues. The CDR3 loop is CASSPAQGAPAWAVQPQHF. The CDR3 region has the DNA TGTGCCAGCAGCCCTGCCCAGGGGGCGCCGGCCTGGGCAGTTCAGCCCCAGCATTTT.